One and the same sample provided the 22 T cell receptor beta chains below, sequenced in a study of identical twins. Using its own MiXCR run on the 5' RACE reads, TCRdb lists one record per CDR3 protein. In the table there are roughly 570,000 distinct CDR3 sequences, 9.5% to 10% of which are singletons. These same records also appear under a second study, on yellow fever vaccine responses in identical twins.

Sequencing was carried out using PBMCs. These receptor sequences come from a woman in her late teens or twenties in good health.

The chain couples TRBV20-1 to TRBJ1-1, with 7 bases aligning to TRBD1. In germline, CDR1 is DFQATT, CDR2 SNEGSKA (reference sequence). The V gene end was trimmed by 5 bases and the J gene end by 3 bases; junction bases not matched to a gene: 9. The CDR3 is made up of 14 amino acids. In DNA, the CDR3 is TGCAGTGCTGGCCACGACAGGGAATACACTGAAGCTTTCTTT. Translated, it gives CSAGHDREYTEAFF.

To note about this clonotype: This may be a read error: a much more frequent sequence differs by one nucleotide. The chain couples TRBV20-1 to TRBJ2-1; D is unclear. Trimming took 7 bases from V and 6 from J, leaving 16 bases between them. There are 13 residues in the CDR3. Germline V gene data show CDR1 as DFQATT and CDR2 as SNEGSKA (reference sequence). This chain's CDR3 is CSVFATNFNEQFF. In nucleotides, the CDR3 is TGCAGTGTATTTGCGACCAACTTCAATGAGCAGTTCTTC.

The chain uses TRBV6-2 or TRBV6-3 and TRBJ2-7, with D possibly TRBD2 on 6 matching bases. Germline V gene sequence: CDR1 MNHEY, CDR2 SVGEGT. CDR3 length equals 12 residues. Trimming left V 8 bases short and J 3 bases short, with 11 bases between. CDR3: CASWRGGYEQYF. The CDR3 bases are TGTGCCAGCTGGCGGGGAGGCTACGAGCAGTACTTC.

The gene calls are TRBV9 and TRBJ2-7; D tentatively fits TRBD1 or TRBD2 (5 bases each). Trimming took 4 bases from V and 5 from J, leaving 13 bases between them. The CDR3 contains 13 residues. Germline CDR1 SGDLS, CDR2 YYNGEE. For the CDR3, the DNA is TGTGCCAGCAGCAACGGGGCTGTCGACGAGCAGTACTTC. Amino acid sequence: CASSNGAVDEQYF.

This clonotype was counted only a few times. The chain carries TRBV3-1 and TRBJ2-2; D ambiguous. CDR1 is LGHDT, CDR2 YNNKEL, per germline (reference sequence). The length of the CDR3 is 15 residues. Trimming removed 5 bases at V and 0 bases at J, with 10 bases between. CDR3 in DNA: TGTGCCAGCAGCTTAGACTTAGCGAACACCGGGGAGCTGTTTTTT. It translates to CASSLDLANTGELFF.

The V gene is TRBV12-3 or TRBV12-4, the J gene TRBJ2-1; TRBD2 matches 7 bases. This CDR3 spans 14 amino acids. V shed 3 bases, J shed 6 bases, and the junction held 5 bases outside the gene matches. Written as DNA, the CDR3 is TGTGCCAGCAGTTTTGGGGGGGTTGGCAATGAGCAGTTCTTC. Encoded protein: CASSFGGVGNEQFF.

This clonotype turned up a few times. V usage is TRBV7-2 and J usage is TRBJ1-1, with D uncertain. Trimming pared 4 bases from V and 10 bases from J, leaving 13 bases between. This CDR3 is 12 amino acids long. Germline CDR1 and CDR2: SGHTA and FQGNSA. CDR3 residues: CASSSRPQRAFF. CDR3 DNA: TGTGCCAGCAGCTCCCGTCCCCAGAGAGCTTTCTTT.

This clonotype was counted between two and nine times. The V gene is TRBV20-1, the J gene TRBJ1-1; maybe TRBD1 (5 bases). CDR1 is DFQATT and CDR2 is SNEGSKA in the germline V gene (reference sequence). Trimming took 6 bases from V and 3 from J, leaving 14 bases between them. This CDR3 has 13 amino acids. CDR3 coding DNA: TGCAGTGCAAGAAGGGGTTTGGACACTGAAGCTTTCTTT. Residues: CSARRGLDTEAFF.

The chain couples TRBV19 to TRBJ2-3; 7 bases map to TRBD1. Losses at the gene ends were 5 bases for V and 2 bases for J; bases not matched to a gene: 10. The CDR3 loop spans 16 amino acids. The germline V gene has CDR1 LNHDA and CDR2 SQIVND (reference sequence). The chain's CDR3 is CASSSTGQTITDTQYF. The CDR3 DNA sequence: TGTGCCAGTAGTTCAACGGGACAGACTATCACAGATACGCAGTATTTT.

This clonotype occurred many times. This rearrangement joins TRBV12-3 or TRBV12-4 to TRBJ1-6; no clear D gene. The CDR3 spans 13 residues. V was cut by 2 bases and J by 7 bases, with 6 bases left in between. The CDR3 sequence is CASSLRWNSPLHF. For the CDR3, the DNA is TGTGCCAGCAGTTTAAGGTGGAATTCACCCCTCCACTTT.

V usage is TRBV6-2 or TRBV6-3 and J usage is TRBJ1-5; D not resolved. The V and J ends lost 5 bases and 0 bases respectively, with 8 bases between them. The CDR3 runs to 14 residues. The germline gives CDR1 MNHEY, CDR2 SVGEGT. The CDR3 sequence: CASSPTNSNQPQHF. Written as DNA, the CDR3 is TGTGCCAGCAGTCCGACTAATAGCAATCAGCCCCAGCATTTT.

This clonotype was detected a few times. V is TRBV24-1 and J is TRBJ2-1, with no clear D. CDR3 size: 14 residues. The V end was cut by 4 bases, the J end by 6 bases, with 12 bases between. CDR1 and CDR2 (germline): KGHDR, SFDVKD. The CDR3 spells CATSEDSPRNEQFF. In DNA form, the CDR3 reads TGTGCCACCAGTGAGGATTCCCCGCGCAATGAGCAGTTCTTC.

The chain's CDR3 is CSVGSDSYEQYF. CDR3 bases: TGCAGCGTTGGGTCTGATTCCTACGAGCAGTACTTC. The chain is built from TRBV29-1 and TRBJ2-7; unclear D gene. The CDR3 has 12 amino acids. The germline V gene has CDR1 SQVTM and CDR2 ANQGSEA. The germline V and J ends were trimmed by 4 bases and 1 base, with 8 bases remaining between them.

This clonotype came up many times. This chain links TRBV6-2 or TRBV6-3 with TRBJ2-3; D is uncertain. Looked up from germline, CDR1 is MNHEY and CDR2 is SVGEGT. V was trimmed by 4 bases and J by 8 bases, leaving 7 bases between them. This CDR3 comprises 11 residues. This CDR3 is CASSFKGTQYF. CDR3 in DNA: TGTGCCAGCAGTTTCAAGGGTACGCAGTATTTT.

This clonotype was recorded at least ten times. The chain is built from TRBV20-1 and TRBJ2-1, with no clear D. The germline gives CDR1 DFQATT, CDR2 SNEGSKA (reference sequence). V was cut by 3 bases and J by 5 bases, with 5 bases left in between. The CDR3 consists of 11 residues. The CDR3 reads CSASWDNEQFF. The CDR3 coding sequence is TGCAGTGCTAGTTGGGACAATGAGCAGTTCTTC.

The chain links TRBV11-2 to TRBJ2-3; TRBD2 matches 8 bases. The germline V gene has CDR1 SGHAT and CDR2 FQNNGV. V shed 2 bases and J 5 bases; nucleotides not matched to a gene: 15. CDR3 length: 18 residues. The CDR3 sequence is CASSLRSGTRSVGDTQYF. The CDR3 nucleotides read TGTGCCAGCAGCTTAAGATCTGGGACTAGATCTGTAGGAGATACGCAGTATTTT.

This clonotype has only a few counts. CDR3 protein: CASITRDRGYNEQFF. In DNA, the CDR3 is TGTGCCAGCATCACCCGGGACAGGGGATACAATGAGCAGTTCTTC. The V gene is TRBV28, the J gene TRBJ2-1, with 10 bases aligning to TRBD1. This CDR3 contains 15 residues. J was trimmed by 4 bases and V by 7 bases; bases with no gene match: 7. Germline V gene sequence: CDR1 MDHEN, CDR2 SYDVKM.

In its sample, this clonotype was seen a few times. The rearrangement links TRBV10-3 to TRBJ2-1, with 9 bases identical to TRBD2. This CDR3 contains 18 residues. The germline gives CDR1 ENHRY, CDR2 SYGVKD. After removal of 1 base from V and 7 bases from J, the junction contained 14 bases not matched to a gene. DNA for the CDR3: TGTGCCATCAGTGAGTGGGCGGGGGGGCCCAATACTCTTAATGAGCAGTTCTTC. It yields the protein CAISEWAGGPNTLNEQFF.

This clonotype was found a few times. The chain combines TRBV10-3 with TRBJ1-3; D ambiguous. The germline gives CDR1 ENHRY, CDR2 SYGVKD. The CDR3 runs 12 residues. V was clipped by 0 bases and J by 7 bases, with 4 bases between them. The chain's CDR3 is CAISESQNTIYF. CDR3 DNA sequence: TGTGCCATCAGTGAGTCCCAGAACACCATATATTTT.

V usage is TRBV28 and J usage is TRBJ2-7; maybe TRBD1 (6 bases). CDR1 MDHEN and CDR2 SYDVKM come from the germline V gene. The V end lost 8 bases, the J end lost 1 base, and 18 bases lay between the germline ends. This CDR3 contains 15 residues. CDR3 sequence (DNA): TGTGCCAGCGGACCTGACAGGTGGGATTCCTACGAGCAGTACTTC. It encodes CASGPDRWDSYEQYF. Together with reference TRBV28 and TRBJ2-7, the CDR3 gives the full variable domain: DVKVTQSSRYLVKRTGEKVFLECVQDMDHENMFWYRQDPGLGLRLIYFSYDVKMKEKGDIPEGYSVSREKKERFSLILESASTNQTSMYLCASGPDRWDSYEQYFGPGTRLTVT.

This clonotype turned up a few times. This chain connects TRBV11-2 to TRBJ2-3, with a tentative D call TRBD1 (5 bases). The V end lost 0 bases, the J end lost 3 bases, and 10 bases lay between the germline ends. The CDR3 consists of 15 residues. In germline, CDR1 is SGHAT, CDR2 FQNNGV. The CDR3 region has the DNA TGTGCCAGCAGCTTAGATCGGTCAGGGACAGATACGCAGTATTTT. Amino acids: CASSLDRSGTDTQYF. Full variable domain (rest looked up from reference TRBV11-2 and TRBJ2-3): EAGVAQSPRYKIIEKRQSVAFWCNPISGHATLYWYQQILGQGPKLLIQFQNNGVVDDSQLPKDRFSAERLKGVDSTLKIQPAKLEDSAVYLCASSLDRSGTDTQYFGPGTRLTVL.

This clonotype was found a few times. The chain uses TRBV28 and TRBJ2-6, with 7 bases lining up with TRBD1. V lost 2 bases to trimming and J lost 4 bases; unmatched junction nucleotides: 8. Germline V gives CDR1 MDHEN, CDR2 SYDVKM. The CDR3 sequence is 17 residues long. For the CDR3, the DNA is TGTGCCAGCAGTTTAGCCAGACAGGGTGCAGGGGCCAACGTCCTGACTTTC. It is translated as CASSLARQGAGANVLTF.